A selection of T cell receptor beta chains follows, all from one sample in a study of post-analysis software for immune sequencing data. TCRdb independently ran MiXCR on the PCR reads; one entry per CDR3 protein. The data contain over 300,000 distinct CDR3 sequences, less than 40% of them singletons. Sequenced: blood. These receptors all come from a girl aged 10 to 17 with multiple sclerosis. CDR3s include the opening cysteine and the closing phenylalanine or tryptophan. The D gene is left open where the match is weak. Not all rows give a size; the values are once, few, many and, for expanded clones, a class.

size: few; V: TRBV28; D: TRBD2; CDR3: CASSFSGTSGDVGYF
size: few; V: TRBV20-1; D: TRBD1; CDR3: CSARDWDRQSYEQYF
size: NA; V: TRBV10-3; D: NA; CDR3: CAISEGDTEAFF
size: few; V: TRBV24-1; D: TRBD1; CDR3: CATSDLGDSGETQYF
size: few; V: TRBV27; D: NA; CDR3: CASAGTRSYEQYF
size: NA; V: TRBV12-5; D: TRBD1; CDR3: CASGLAGQGVEEQYF
size: NA; V: TRBV10-3; D: NA; CDR3: CAISEGGEGQPQHF
size: few; V: TRBV5-1; D: NA; CDR3: CASTRASFGYNEQFF
size: NA; V: TRBV3-1; D: NA; CDR3: CASSQEVRTEAFF
size: NA; V: TRBV27; D: NA; CDR3: CASSVEQGVSYEQYF
size: few; V: TRBV6-1; D: TRBD2; CDR3: CASKQRLAGGATQYF
size: few; V: TRBV5-1; D: NA; CDR3: CASSDPGTTSSNYGYTF
size: NA; V: TRBV6-2/TRBV6-3; D: NA; CDR3: CASLRVGAPDTQYF
size: many; V: TRBV12-3/TRBV12-4; D: NA; CDR3: CASSFGASETQYF
size: NA; V: TRBV10-3; D: NA; CDR3: CAISESGLPGTVDGYTF
size: few; V: TRBV12-3/TRBV12-4; D: NA; CDR3: CASSRQTGRGYTF
size: NA; V: TRBV7-3; D: NA; CDR3: CASSLNAGTEAFF
size: NA; V: TRBV18; D: NA; CDR3: CASSPLGEVQPQHF
size: NA; V: TRBV10-3; D: NA; CDR3: CAISPSRNTEAFF
size: NA; V: TRBV5-1; D: NA; CDR3: CASSLDAGIYNSPLHF
size: NA; V: TRBV7-3; D: NA; CDR3: CASSLGMNAEAFF
size: many; V: TRBV12-3/TRBV12-4; D: NA; CDR3: CASSPGTPSYEQYF
size: NA; V: TRBV12-3/TRBV12-4; D: NA; CDR3: CASSLVRANEQFF
size: few; V: TRBV6-4; D: NA; CDR3: CASSGDSNTGELFF
size: NA; V: TRBV20-1; D: NA; CDR3: CSAPLPGLDSYEQYF
size: NA; V: TRBV21-1; D: NA; CDR3: CASSKVGDTPRTQYF
size: NA; V: TRBV27; D: NA; CDR3: CASSRGKGEQYF
size: once; V: TRBV6-6; D: NA; CDR3: CASSYSRDSNQPQHF
size: NA; V: TRBV6-1; D: NA; CDR3: CASSEAAADTQYF
size: NA; V: TRBV21-1; D: NA; CDR3: CASSKALRAGYEQYF
size: NA; V: TRBV30; D: NA; CDR3: CAWSVGSTNEQFF
size: NA; V: TRBV7-9; D: NA; CDR3: CASSSTFQINYGYTF
size: once; V: TRBV12-3/TRBV12-4; D: NA; CDR3: CASSSRKGTDMQYF
size: few; V: TRBV3-1; D: TRBD2; CDR3: CASSQGPPGGPYEQYF
size: NA; V: TRBV7-9; D: NA; CDR3: CASSSEYRSYEQYF
size: NA; V: TRBV3-1; D: NA; CDR3: CASSQERGPGDEQFF